These 25 T cell receptor beta chains originate from one sample sequenced in a study of shared clonotypes between healthy human individuals. Generated by immunoSEQ multiplex PCR, the TCRdb table keeps only in-frame clones and is missing some. Seen here are some 2,500,000 clones, 85% to 95% observed once, and the top ten hold roughly 0.34%. The sample taken for sequencing was naive CD4+ T cells from PBMCs. Subset described: CD45RA+ positively selected. The receptors here all came from a man between 18 and 35 years old in good health. Some clones in this sample may be carry-over from other donors' samples.

With regard to this clone: At the DNA level, this CDR3 is encoded by other sequences in the same sample as well. The chain has TRBV5-1 and TRBJ2-2, with TRBD2 as a possible D gene (5 bases). The CDR3 length is 14 residues. V was cut by 7 bases and J by 0 bases, with 10 bases left in between. Germline V lookup: CDR1 SGHRS, CDR2 YFSETQ. The CDR3 here is CASGSGSNTGELFF. The CDR3, as DNA: TGCGCCAGCGGATCGGGATCGAACACCGGGGAGCTGTTTTTT. The whole variable domain, filled in from reference TRBV5-1 and TRBJ2-2, reads KAGVTQTPRYLIKTRGQQVTLSCSPISGHRSVSWYQQTPGQGLQFLFEYFSETQRNKGNFPGRFSGRQFSNSRSEMNVSTLELGDSALYLCASGSGSNTGELFFGEGSRLTVL.

As regards this clone: In the same sample, other DNA sequences code for this CDR3. V usage is TRBV30 and J usage is TRBJ2-3; D unresolved. V was shortened by 1 base and J by 2 bases, with 4 bases between the two germline ends. There are 12 residues in the CDR3. The germline CDR1 and CDR2 sequences are GTSNPN and SVGIG (reference sequence). The DNA for the CDR3 is TGTGCCTGGAGTGCGGACACAGATACGCAGTATTTT. Amino acid sequence: CAWSADTDTQYF.

Regarding this clone: Different DNA sequences within this sample yield the same CDR3. The chain employs TRBV27 and TRBJ2-7; D ambiguous. V was shortened by 6 bases and J by 3 bases, with 12 bases between the two germline ends. Germline lookup yields CDR1 MNHEY and CDR2 SMNVEV (reference sequence). The CDR3 is 13 amino acids. CDR3 loop: CASSPSRYYEQYF. In DNA, the CDR3 is TGTGCCAGCAGCCCTTCGCGGTACTACGAGCAGTACTTC.

This CDR3 reads CALGINEQFF. CDR3 coding DNA: TGCGCCCTTGGAATCAATGAGCAGTTCTTC. V usage is TRBV10-1 and J usage is TRBJ2-1; no firm D call. The V gene lost 11 bases and the J gene lost 6 bases, with 8 bases spanning the gap. Germline CDR1 reads WNHNN; CDR2 reads SYGVQD (reference sequence). The CDR3 length is 10 residues.

Concerning this clone: Other DNA sequences within the sample encode an identical CDR3. This rearrangement joins TRBV6-6 to TRBJ2-5, with D tentatively TRBD2 (5 bases). Germline V CDR1 and CDR2: MNHNY, SVGAGI (reference sequence). The CDR3 has 13 residues. Trimming stripped 3 bases from V and 5 bases from J, with 10 bases between. Here the CDR3 reads CASSYSPGETQYF. In nucleotides, the CDR3 is TGTGCCAGCAGTTATTCCCCGGGGGAGACCCAGTACTTC.

The chain couples TRBV19 to TRBJ1-2, with TRBD1 matching over 9 bases. The germline CDR1 and CDR2 sequences are LNHDA and SQIVND (reference sequence). The CDR3 totals 13 residues. The J segment lost 6 bases and the V segment lost 6 bases, leaving 5 bases of the junction unmatched. The CDR3 protein is CASSRRQGDGYTF. As DNA, the CDR3 is TGTGCCAGTAGCCGCCGACAGGGGGATGGCTACACCTTC.

V and J are TRBV30 and TRBJ1-2, with 9 bases identical to TRBD1. This CDR3 is 14 amino acids long. Germline assignment: CDR1 GTSNPN and CDR2 SVGIG (reference sequence). Trimming removed 0 bases from V and 4 bases from J; junction bases left unmatched: 3. The CDR3 is CAWSVGQGFYGYTF. CDR3 bases: TGTGCCTGGAGTGTAGGACAGGGGTTCTATGGCTACACCTTC.

The chain has TRBV6-6 and TRBJ1-5; D is uncertain. V shed 0 bases and J shed 7 bases, with 13 bases lying between them. In germline, CDR1 is MNHNY, CDR2 SVGAGI (reference sequence). The CDR3 runs 15 residues. For the CDR3, the DNA is TGTGCCAGCAGTTACTCGCCGGCAGGACGGCAGCCCCAGCATTTT. Translated: CASSYSPAGRQPQHF.

The V gene is TRBV5-1, the J gene TRBJ1-1; the match to TRBD1 covers 8 bases. The CDR3 has 16 amino acids. J gave up 1 base and V 3 bases, and 8 bases lay outside the gene matches. Germline CDR1 SGHRS, CDR2 YFSETQ. As DNA, the CDR3 is TGCGCCAGCAGCTCATCCCCCGACAGGGGGAACACTGAAGCTTTCTTT. It is translated as CASSSSPDRGNTEAFF.

This clone was detected only once. This sequence joins TRBV28 and TRBJ2-3; 8 bases map to TRBD2. The CDR3 is 15 residues long. V shed 5 bases, J shed 0 bases, and the junction held 4 bases outside the gene matches. CDR1 MDHEN and CDR2 SYDVKM come from the germline V gene. CDR3 sequence: CASSTGGGSTDTQYF. The CDR3 region has the DNA TGTGCCAGCAGTACCGGGGGGGGGAGCACAGATACGCAGTATTTT. The whole variable domain, remainder taken from reference TRBV28 and TRBJ2-3, is DVKVTQSSRYLVKRTGEKVFLECVQDMDHENMFWYRQDPGLGLRLIYFSYDVKMKEKGDIPEGYSVSREKKERFSLILESASTNQTSMYLCASSTGGGSTDTQYFGPGTRLTVL.

The genes are TRBV28 and TRBJ2-2, with D perhaps TRBD1 (5 bases). Germline V lookup: CDR1 MDHEN, CDR2 SYDVKM. V was shortened by 5 bases and J by 6 bases, with 13 bases between the two germline ends. The CDR3 totals 14 residues. The DNA of the CDR3 is TGTGCCAGCAGTCCCAGGGCCCTGGCCGGGGAGCTGTTTTTT. Translation gives CASSPRALAGELFF. The variable domain in full, completed from reference TRBV28 and TRBJ2-2, reads DVKVTQSSRYLVKRTGEKVFLECVQDMDHENMFWYRQDPGLGLRLIYFSYDVKMKEKGDIPEGYSVSREKKERFSLILESASTNQTSMYLCASSPRALAGELFFGEGSRLTVL.

V usage is TRBV5-1 and J usage is TRBJ1-3; D remains ambiguous. Trimming shortened V by 4 bases and J by 1 base, and 12 bases separated the two germline ends. The germline V gene has CDR1 SGHRS and CDR2 YFSETQ. This CDR3 region has 15 residues. CDR3 bases: TGCGCCAGCAGCGAATTCCCCAGTTCTGGAAACACCATATATTTT. Its translation is CASSEFPSSGNTIYF.

About this clone: This sample also contains other DNA sequences that code for the same CDR3. The chain employs TRBV10-3 and TRBJ2-7; 8 bases are shared with TRBD1. There are 11 residues in the CDR3. The germline V gene has CDR1 ENHRY and CDR2 SYGVKD. The J segment lost 3 bases and the V segment lost 8 bases, leaving 0 bases of the junction unmatched. The DNA of the CDR3 is TGTGCCATCGGACAGGGCTACGAGCAGTACTTC. It specifies CAIGQGYEQYF.

This rearrangement joins TRBV11-3 to TRBJ2-2; the match to TRBD1 covers 11 bases. CDR1 is SGHNT, CDR2 YENEEA, per germline. The CDR3 is made up of 16 amino acids. V dropped 5 bases and J dropped 4; count of bases not matched to a gene: 6. CDR3 sequence reads: CASSGTGGESTGELFF. The DNA for the CDR3 is TGTGCCAGCAGCGGGACAGGGGGAGAGTCCACCGGGGAGCTGTTTTTT.

The rearrangement links TRBV19 to TRBJ2-5; D may match TRBD1 or TRBD2 (5 bases each). With 1 base removed from V and 1 base from J, the gap between germline ends came to 7 bases. The CDR3 is 14 residues long. Germline V gives CDR1 LNHDA, CDR2 SQIVND (reference sequence). CDR3 protein: CASSIGGPQETQYF. CDR3 DNA: TGTGCCAGTAGTATAGGGGGACCCCAAGAGACCCAGTACTTC.

This chain uses TRBV6-1 with TRBJ1-4, with 8 bases aligning to TRBD1. With 6 bases clipped from V and 8 bases from J, the junction kept 8 bases outside the gene matches. The V gene's germline CDR1 is MNHNS and CDR2 SASEGT. CDR3 length: 14 residues. As DNA, the CDR3 is TGTGCCAGCAGGTGGGGTGGGACAGGAGAAAAACTGTTTTTT. Encoded protein: CASRWGGTGEKLFF.

V gene TRBV27 combines with J gene TRBJ2-1, with 7 bases fitting TRBD1. Trimming removed 2 bases from V and 4 bases from J; junction bases left unmatched: 5. The germline CDR1 and CDR2 sequences are MNHEY and SMNVEV (reference sequence). CDR3 size: 15 residues. In DNA, the CDR3 is TGTGCCAGCAGTTTACAGGGGACAGTTTACAATGAGCAGTTCTTC. This encodes CASSLQGTVYNEQFF.

The V and J genes are TRBV7-2 and TRBJ2-7; 10 bases are shared with TRBD2. The CDR3 covers 16 residues. With V trimmed by 5 bases and J by 0 bases, 7 bases remained unmatched. In germline, CDR1 is SGHTA, CDR2 FQGNSA. CDR3 sequence reads: CASSPYSGRSSYEQYF. The CDR3 nucleotides are TGTGCCAGCAGCCCTTATAGCGGGAGGAGCTCCTACGAGCAGTACTTC. Based on the CDR3 plus reference TRBV7-2 and TRBJ2-7, the full variable domain is GAGVSQSPSNKVTEKGKDVELRCDPISGHTALYWYRQSLGQGLEFLIYFQGNSAPDKSGLPSDRFSAERTGGSVSTLTIQRTQQEDSAVYLCASSPYSGRSSYEQYFGPGTRLTVT.

CDR3 protein: CASSRRLRNEKLFF. The DNA for the CDR3 is TGTGCCAGTAGTAGGAGACTCAGGAATGAAAAACTGTTTTTT. This chain links TRBV19 with TRBJ1-4; D is uncertain. The ends were cut back, 4 bases at V and 5 bases at J, with 11 bases in the middle. CDR3 size: 14 residues. Germline CDR1 reads LNHDA; CDR2 reads SQIVND (reference sequence).

This sequence joins TRBV6-6 and TRBJ1-2, with D uncertain. The germline V and J ends were trimmed by 8 bases and 5 bases, with 12 bases remaining between them. This CDR3 has 12 amino acids. CDR1 MNHNY and CDR2 SVGAGI come from the germline V gene (reference sequence). The CDR3 spells CASADGWYGYTF. The CDR3 DNA reads as TGTGCCAGCGCGGACGGATGGTATGGCTACACCTTC.

The CDR3 DNA reads as TGCGCCAGCAGCCATGGCCTAGCGGGCACAGATACGCAGTATTTT. As protein: CASSHGLAGTDTQYF. The V call is TRBV4-3, the J call TRBJ2-3, with TRBD2 identical over 7 bases. Germline CDR1 reads LGHNA; CDR2 reads YSLEER. This CDR3 has 15 amino acids. The junction had 4 bases not matched to a gene; V was cut back by 3 bases and J by 1 base.

DNA of the CDR3: TGTGCCAGCAGTGTACTAGCGCCTCCCTACGAGCAGTACTTC. Protein: CASSVLAPPYEQYF. The rearrangement links TRBV2 to TRBJ2-7, with 7 nucleotides matching TRBD2. V lost 4 bases to trimming and J lost 2 bases; unmatched junction nucleotides: 5. This CDR3 region has 14 residues. The germline V gene has CDR1 SNHLY and CDR2 FYNNEI.

The chain uses TRBV10-3 and TRBJ1-5; 8 bases are shared with TRBD1. V lost 10 bases, J lost 11 bases, and 10 bases stayed unmatched. CDR1 and CDR2 (germline): ENHRY, SYGVKD. The CDR3 has 12 amino acids. Here the CDR3 reads CATGQGGEAQHF. CDR3 bases: TGTGCCACCGGACAGGGTGGAGAGGCCCAGCATTTT.

The chain joins TRBV6-6 to TRBJ2-7; a possible D gene is TRBD1 (6 bases). The CDR3 spans 15 residues. Germline V gene lookup returns CDR1 MNHNY and CDR2 SVGAGI (reference sequence). V lost 3 bases to trimming and J lost 0 bases, with 12 bases between them. The CDR3 spells CASSYGQPSSYEQYF. The DNA for the CDR3 is TGTGCCAGCAGTTATGGACAGCCGAGCTCCTACGAGCAGTACTTC.

This chain links TRBV5-1 with TRBJ2-1, with 9 positions matching TRBD2. Unmatched junction bases numbered 21, after V lost 2 bases and J lost 0 bases. Germline V lookup: CDR1 SGHRS, CDR2 YFSETQ. CDR3 size: 22 residues. The CDR3 nucleotides are TGCGCCAGCAGCTTTACCAGCGGCGTACTAGCGGGCGGACCGGGCTCCTACAATGAGCAGTTCTTC. It codes for CASSFTSGVLAGGPGSYNEQFF.